This T cell receptor beta chain emerged from a study of cytotoxic CD8 clonotypes in ibrutinib-treated CLL. General study points: Exceeding age-matched healthy donors, baseline clonality also tracked the counts of circulating CD8+ T cells.

The data were produced by immunoSEQ multiplex PCR, yet TCRdb's version contains in-frame clones alone and is incomplete. The table has 110,000 or so clones, about 58% seen once; the top ten hold more than 35%. Germline values: CDR1 SGHTA, CDR2 FQGNSA. This CDR3 spans 17 amino acids. J lost 3 bases, V lost 1 base, and 7 bases had no gene match. Note on this clone: Antigen unknown.

This clonotype was obtained from a human donor with chronic lymphocytic leukemia. The material was PBMCs, obtained after 24 months of ibrutinib treatment. The J gene is TRBJ1-3, the V gene TRBV7-2, with 9 nucleotides matching TRBD1. DNA of the CDR3: TGTGCCAGCAGCTTAGGGACAGGGGCTTCTGTTGGAAACACCATATATTTT. Translated, it gives CASSLGTGASVGNTIYF.